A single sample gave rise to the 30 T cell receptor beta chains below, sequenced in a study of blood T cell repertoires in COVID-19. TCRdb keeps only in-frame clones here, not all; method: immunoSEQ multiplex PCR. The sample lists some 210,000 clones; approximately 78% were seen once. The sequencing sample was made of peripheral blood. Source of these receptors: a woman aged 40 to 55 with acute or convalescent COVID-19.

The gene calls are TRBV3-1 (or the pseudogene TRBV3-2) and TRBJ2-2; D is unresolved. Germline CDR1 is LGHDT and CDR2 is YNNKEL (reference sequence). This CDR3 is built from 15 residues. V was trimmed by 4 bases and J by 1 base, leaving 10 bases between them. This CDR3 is CASSPNSQNTGELFF. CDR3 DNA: TGTGCCAGCAGCCCAAATTCACAGAACACCGGGGAGCTGTTTTTT.

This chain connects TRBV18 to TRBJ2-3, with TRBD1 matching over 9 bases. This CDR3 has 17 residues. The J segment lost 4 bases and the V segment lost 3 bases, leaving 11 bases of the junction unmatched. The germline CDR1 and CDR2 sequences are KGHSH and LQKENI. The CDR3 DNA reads TGTGCCAGCTCACCGCTTAGGTCGGGACAGGGTGCAGATACGCAGTATTTT. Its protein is CASSPLRSGQGADTQYF.

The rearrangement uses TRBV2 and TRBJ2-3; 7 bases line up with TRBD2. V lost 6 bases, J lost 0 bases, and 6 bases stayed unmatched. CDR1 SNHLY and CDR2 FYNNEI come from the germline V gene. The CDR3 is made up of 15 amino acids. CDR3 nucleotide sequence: TGTGCCAGCAGGCCACAGCGGGGTAGCACAGATACGCAGTATTTT. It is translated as CASRPQRGSTDTQYF.

For the CDR3, the DNA is TGTGCCAGCAGCTCTTGGACTAGCCACGAGCAGTTCTTC. Translating gives CASSSWTSHEQFF. The chain recombines TRBV7-9 with TRBJ2-1, with 8 bases identical to TRBD2. CDR3 size: 13 residues. Trimming at V came to 4 bases and at J to 10 bases, leaving 6 bases not matched to a gene. CDR1 is SEHNR and CDR2 is FQNEAQ in the germline V gene (reference sequence).

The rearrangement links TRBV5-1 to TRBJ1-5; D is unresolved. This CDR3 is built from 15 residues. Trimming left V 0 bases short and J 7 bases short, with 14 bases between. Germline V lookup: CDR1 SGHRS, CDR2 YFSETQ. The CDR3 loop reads CASSLGLTPLQPQHF. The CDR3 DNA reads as TGCGCCAGCAGCTTGGGGCTGACACCGCTACAGCCCCAGCATTTT.

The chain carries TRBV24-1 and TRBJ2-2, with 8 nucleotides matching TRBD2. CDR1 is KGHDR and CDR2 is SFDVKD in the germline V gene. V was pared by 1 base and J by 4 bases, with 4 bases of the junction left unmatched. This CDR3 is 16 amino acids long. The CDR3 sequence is CATSDLSSGSTGELFF. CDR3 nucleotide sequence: TGTGCCACCAGTGATTTATCAAGCGGGAGCACCGGGGAGCTGTTTTTT.

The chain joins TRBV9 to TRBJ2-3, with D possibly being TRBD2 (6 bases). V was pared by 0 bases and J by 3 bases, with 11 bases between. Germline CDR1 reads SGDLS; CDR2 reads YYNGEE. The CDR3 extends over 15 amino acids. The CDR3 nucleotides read TGTGCCAGCAGCGTAGGGGACTGGGGAACAGATACGCAGTATTTT. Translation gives CASSVGDWGTDTQYF.

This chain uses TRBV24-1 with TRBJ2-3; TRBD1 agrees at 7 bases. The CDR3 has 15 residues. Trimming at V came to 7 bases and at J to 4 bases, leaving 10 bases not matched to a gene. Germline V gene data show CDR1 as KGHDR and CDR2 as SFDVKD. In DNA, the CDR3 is TGTGCCACCAGCAGGGGGTCGGGGCTTGCAGATACGCAGTATTTT. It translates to CATSRGSGLADTQYF.

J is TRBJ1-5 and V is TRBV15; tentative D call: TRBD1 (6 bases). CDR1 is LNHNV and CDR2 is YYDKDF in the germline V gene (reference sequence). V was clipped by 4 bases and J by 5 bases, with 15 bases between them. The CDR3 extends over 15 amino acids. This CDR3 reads CATSMWGQVDQPQHF. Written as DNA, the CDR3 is TGTGCCACCAGCATGTGGGGGCAGGTAGATCAGCCCCAGCATTTT. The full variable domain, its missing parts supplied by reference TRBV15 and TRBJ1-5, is DAMVIQNPRYQVTQFGKPVTLSCSQTLNHNVMYWYQQKSSQAPKLLFHYYDKDFNNEADTPDNFQSRRPNTSFCFLDIRSPGLGDTAMYLCATSMWGQVDQPQHFGDGTRLSIL.

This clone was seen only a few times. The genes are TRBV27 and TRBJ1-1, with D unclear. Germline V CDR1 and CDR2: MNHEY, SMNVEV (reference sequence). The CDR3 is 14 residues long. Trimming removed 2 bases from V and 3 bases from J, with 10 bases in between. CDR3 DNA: TGTGCCAGCAGTTTAGAGGGAGTGGACACTGAAGCTTTCTTT. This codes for CASSLEGVDTEAFF.

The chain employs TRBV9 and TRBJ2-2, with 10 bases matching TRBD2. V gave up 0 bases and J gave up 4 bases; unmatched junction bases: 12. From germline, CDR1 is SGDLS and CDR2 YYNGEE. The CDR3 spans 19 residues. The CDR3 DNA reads TGTGCCAGCAGCGTAGTGGCTAGCGGGAGAAAGGGGGCCACCGGGGAGCTGTTTTTT. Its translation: CASSVVASGRKGATGELFF.

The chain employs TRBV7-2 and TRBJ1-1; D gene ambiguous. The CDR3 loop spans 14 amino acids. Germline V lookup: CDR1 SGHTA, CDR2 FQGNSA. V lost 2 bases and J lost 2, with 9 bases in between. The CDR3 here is CASSLSLGNTEAFF. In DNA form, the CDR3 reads TGTGCCAGCAGCTTATCGCTGGGCAACACTGAAGCTTTCTTT.

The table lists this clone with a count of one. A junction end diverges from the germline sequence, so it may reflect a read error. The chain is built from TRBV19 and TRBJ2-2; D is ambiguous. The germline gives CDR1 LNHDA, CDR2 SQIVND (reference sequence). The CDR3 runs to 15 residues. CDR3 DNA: TGTGCCAGTAGCTGGGCTGCCGCGAACATCGGGGAGCTGTTTTTT. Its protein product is CASSWAAANIGELFF.

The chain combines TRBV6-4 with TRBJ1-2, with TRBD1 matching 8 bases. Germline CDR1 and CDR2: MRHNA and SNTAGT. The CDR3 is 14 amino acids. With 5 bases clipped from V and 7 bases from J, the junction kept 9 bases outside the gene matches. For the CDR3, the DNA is TGTGCCAGCAGTCGGGCAGGGGGCTTAGCTGGCTACACCTTC. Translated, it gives CASSRAGGLAGYTF.

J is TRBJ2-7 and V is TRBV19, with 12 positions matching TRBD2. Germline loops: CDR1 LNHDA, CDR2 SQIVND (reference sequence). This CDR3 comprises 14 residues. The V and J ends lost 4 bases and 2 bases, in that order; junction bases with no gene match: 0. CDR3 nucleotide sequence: TGTGCCAGTAGTAGGACTAGCGGGGCCTACGAGCAGTACTTC. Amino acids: CASSRTSGAYEQYF.

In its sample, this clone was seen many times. In nucleotides, the CDR3 is TGTGCCAGTTCCCAAGGGACAGGGGTCCGAGAGCAGTACTTC. Translated, it gives CASSQGTGVREQYF. The chain links TRBV19 to TRBJ2-7, with 10 bases aligning to TRBD1. Germline V gives CDR1 LNHDA, CDR2 SQIVND (reference sequence). With V trimmed by 8 bases and J by 7 bases, 11 bases remained unmatched. This CDR3 region has 14 residues.

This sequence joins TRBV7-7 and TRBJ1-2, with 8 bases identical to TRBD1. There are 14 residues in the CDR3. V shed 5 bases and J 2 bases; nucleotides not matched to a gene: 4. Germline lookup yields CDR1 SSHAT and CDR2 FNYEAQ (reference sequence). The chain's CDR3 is CASSQGQANYGYTF. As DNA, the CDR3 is TGTGCCAGCAGCCAGGGACAGGCAAACTATGGCTACACCTTC.

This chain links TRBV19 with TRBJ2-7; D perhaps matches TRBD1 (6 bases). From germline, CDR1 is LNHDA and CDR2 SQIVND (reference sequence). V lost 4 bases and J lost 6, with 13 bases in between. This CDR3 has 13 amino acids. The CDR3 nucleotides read TGTGCCAGTAGTACAGGGGTGTCAGGCGAGCAGTACTTC. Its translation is CASSTGVSGEQYF.

CDR3 region: CASTLRGPTGGLNTEAFF. CDR3 DNA: TGCGCCAGCACCCTAAGGGGGCCGACAGGGGGATTGAACACTGAAGCTTTCTTT. The J gene is TRBJ1-1, the V gene TRBV4-1; 9 bases align to TRBD1. J was trimmed by 0 bases and V by 7 bases; bases with no gene match: 15. CDR1 and CDR2 (germline): MGHRA, YSYEKL. The CDR3 loop spans 18 amino acids.

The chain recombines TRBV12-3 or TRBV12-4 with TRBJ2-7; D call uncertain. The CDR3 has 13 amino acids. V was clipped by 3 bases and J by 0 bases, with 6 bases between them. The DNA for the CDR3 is TGTGCCAGCAGTTTTAGCCTCTCCTACGAGCAGTACTTC. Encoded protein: CASSFSLSYEQYF.

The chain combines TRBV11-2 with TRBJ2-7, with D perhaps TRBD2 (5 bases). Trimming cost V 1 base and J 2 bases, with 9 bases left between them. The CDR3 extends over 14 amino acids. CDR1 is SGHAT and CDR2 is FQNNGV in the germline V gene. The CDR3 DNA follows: TGTGCCAGCAGCTTAGGTCGCGGGCCCTACGAGCAGTACTTC. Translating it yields CASSLGRGPYEQYF. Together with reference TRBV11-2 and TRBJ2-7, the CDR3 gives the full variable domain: EAGVAQSPRYKIIEKRQSVAFWCNPISGHATLYWYQQILGQGPKLLIQFQNNGVVDDSQLPKDRFSAERLKGVDSTLKIQPAKLEDSAVYLCASSLGRGPYEQYFGPGTRLTVT.

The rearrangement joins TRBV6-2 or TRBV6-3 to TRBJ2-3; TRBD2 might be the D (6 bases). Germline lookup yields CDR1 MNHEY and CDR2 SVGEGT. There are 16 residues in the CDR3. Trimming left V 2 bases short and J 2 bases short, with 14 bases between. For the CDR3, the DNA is TGTGCCAGCAGTTACGCCAGGGAGGTCGACACAGATACGCAGTATTTT. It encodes CASSYAREVDTDTQYF.

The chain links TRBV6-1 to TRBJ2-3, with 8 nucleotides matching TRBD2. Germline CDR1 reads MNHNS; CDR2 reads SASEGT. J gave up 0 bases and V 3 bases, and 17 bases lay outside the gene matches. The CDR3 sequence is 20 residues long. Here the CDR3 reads CASSDRSELRASGSTDTQYF. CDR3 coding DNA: TGTGCCAGCAGTGACCGTAGCGAACTTCGGGCTAGCGGGAGCACAGATACGCAGTATTTT.

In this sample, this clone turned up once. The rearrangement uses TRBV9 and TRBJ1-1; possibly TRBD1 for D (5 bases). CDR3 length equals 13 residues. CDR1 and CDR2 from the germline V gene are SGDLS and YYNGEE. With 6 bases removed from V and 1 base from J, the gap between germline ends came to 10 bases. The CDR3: CASTRQKNTEAFF. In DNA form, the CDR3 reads TGTGCCAGCACCAGACAGAAGAACACTGAAGCTTTCTTT. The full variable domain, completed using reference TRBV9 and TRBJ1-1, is DSGVTQTPKHLITATGQRVTLRCSPRSGDLSVYWYQQSLDQGLQFLIQYYNGEERAKGNILERFSAQQFPDLHSELNLSSLELGDSALYFCASTRQKNTEAFFGQGTRLTVV.

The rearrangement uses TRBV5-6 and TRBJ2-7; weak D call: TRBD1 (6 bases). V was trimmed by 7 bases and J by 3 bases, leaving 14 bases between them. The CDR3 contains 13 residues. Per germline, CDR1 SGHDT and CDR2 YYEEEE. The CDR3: CASGRTEFYEQYF. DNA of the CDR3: TGTGCCAGCGGTAGGACAGAGTTCTACGAGCAGTACTTC.

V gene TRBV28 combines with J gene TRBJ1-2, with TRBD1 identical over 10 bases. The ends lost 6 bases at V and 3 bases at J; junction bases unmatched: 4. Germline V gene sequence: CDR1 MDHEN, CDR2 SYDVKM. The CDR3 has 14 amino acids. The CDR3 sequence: CASSLDRGDYGYTF. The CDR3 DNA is TGTGCCAGCAGCCTGGACAGGGGGGACTATGGCTACACCTTC.

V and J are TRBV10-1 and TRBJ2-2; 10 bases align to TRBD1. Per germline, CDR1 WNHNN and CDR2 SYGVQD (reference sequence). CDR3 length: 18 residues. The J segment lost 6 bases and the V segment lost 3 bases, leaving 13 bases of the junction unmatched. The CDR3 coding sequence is TGCGCCAGCAGTGACCTGACAGGGGGCGCAAGAAAAGCCGGGGAGCTGTTTTTT. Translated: CASSDLTGGARKAGELFF.

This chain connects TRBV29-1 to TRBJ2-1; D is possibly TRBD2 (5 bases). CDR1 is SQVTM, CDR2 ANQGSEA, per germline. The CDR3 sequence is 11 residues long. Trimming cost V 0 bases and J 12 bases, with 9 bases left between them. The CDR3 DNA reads TGCAGCGTTGAAGAGGGAGCTGGGCAGTTCTTC. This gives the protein CSVEEGAGQFF.

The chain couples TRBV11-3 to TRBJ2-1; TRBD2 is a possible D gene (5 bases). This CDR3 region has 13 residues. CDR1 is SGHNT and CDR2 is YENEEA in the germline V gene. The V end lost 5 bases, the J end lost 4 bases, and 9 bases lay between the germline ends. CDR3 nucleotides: TGTGCCAGCAGCATCGGGGTTTACAATGAGCAGTTCTTC. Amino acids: CASSIGVYNEQFF.

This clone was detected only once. CDR3 in DNA: TGTGCCAGCAGGCGTCCGGGACAGGCAGTATCACCCCTCCACTTT. Translation gives CASRRPGQAVSPLHF. This chain links TRBV6-5 with TRBJ1-6, with 8 bases identical to TRBD1. Losses at the gene ends were 6 bases for V and 10 bases for J; bases not matched to a gene: 11. In germline, CDR1 is MNHEY, CDR2 SVGAGI. The CDR3 has 15 amino acids.